This T cell receptor beta chain was identified in a study of blood T cell repertoires in COVID-19. Whole-study context: Specimens from acute and convalescent COVID-19 originated in the United States, Italy and Spain. T cells, B-cell-depleted T cells, or PBMCs provided the cDNA or gDNA that served as material.

Methods used by the authors: The authors estimated nucleated cell counts from reference gene primer amplification. The assay was immunoSEQ multiplex PCR, and TCRdb's table has in-frame clones only and misses some. V and J calls plus clone size are reproduced from that table; the DNA served to infer D and trimming. The repertoire holds approximately 150,000 clones, with 84% as singletons. Trimming stripped 3 bases from V and 0 bases from J, with 5 bases between. The germline CDR1 and CDR2 sequences are DFQATT and SNEGSKA (reference sequence). This CDR3 has 13 amino acids. The clonotype originates from a woman aged 45-59 years in a cohort sampled during active or convalescent COVID-19. V gene TRBV20-1 combines with J gene TRBJ1-4, with no clear D. The sequenced material came from peripheral blood. CDR3 residues: CSASQTTNEKLFF. CDR3 nucleotides: TGCAGTGCTAGTCAGACAACTAATGAAAAACTGTTTTTT.